Listed below are T cell receptor beta chains from one sample, sequenced in a study of Graves' ophthalmopathy and Graves' hyperthyroidism. TCRdb analysed the multiplex PCR reads with MiXCR anew, one entry per CDR3 protein. The top ten hold about 1.6% of the sample, which has some 390,000 distinct CDR3 sequences, about 18% seen once. The specimen was peripheral blood. These receptors were taken from a woman in her late teens or twenties with Graves' ophthalmopathy. Each CDR3 is given with its conserved first and last residue. The D gene is left open where the match is weak. Clone size, where shown, is once, few, many, or a class for clones that have expanded.

>-|TRBJ2-7|many|TRBV19
TGTGCCAGCGGGTACTCCTACGAGCAGTACTTC
CASGYSYEQYF
>-|TRBJ1-1|-|TRBV28
TGTGCCAGCAGCCTACCCTTCAGCACTGAAGCTTTCTTT
CASSLPFSTEAFF
>-|TRBJ2-7|many|TRBV11-1
TGTGCCAGCAGCTTAGCGAGAGACAGCTTTTACGAGCAGTACTTC
CASSLARDSFYEQYF
>-|TRBJ1-6|many|TRBV20-1
TGCAGTGCCAGGCGGCGGGGGGGTGATTCACCCCTCCACTTT
CSARRRGGDSPLHF
>-|TRBJ1-1|many|TRBV7-8
TGTGCCAGCAGCTTAGTGGAGGGAAAGAACACGGAAGCTTTCTTT
CASSLVEGKNTEAFF
>TRBD2|TRBJ2-7|many|TRBV29-1
TGCAGCGTTGAAGGGACTGGCGGGGGGAGCTACGAGCAGTACTTC
CSVEGTGGGSYEQYF
>-|TRBJ2-7|-|TRBV6-1
TGTGCCAGCAGTGAAGCCTCGCGGGGTTACGAGCAGTACTTC
CASSEASRGYEQYF
>TRBD1|TRBJ2-5|many|TRBV12-3/TRBV12-4
TGTGCCAGCAGTTTCGGCAGGGGGCAAGAGACCCAGTACTTC
CASSFGRGQETQYF
>-|TRBJ1-1|many|TRBV5-1
TGCGCCAGCAGCGCCAAAACAGGGTGGAGCGGGAACACTGAAGCTTTCTTT
CASSAKTGWSGNTEAFF
>-|TRBJ1-5|many|TRBV20-1
TGCAGTGCCACGACAGGTCTGAATGTTCAGCCCCAGCATTTT
CSATTGLNVQPQHF
>-|TRBJ1-1|many|TRBV4-1
TGCGCCAGCAGCCAACATCAGGGGAGTAGCACTGAAGCTTTCTTT
CASSQHQGSSTEAFF
>-|TRBJ2-7|many|TRBV4-1
TGCGCCAGCAGCCAAGAGGGGACATCGAATTACGAGCAGTACTTC
CASSQEGTSNYEQYF
>TRBD1|TRBJ2-5|many|TRBV3-1
TGTGCCAGCAGACACAGGGGTGGCCAAGAGACCCAGTACTTC
CASRHRGGQETQYF
>TRBD1|TRBJ1-1|many|TRBV27
TGTGCCAGCAGTTTGCTGGGACAGGGGGCAATCACTGAAGCTTTCTTT
CASSLLGQGAITEAFF
>-|TRBJ2-7|many|TRBV7-2
TGTGCCAGCAGCTTAGGCTCAGGGTACGGGTACGAGCAGTACTTC
CASSLGSGYGYEQYF
>-|TRBJ1-2|many|TRBV19
TGTGCCAGTACCGGCTACATGGAGTACACCTTC
CASTGYMEYTF
>-|TRBJ1-1|many|TRBV5-1
TGCGCCAGCAGCTTGGAAGGACAGTGGACCACTGAAGCTTTCTTT
CASSLEGQWTTEAFF
>-|TRBJ2-7|many|TRBV20-1
TGCAGTGCTAGTGGAGGGACAGCCCTCTACGAGCAGTACTTC
CSASGGTALYEQYF
>TRBD1|TRBJ2-7|many|TRBV5-1
TGCGCCAGCAGCCTCCAGAGGGGGACAGGGTCCTACGAGCAGTACTTC
CASSLQRGTGSYEQYF
>TRBD1|TRBJ2-7|many|TRBV7-9
TGTGCCAGCAGCTTCCTAGGGACAGTTTACGAGCAGTACTTC
CASSFLGTVYEQYF
>TRBD2|TRBJ2-7|many|TRBV28
TGTGCCAGCAGTAGGACTAGCGGGACCTACGAGCAGTACTTC
CASSRTSGTYEQYF
>-|TRBJ1-1|many|TRBV12-3/TRBV12-4
TGTGCCAGCAGTTCCCGGGCCATGAACACTGAAGCTTTCTTT
CASSSRAMNTEAFF
>TRBD1|TRBJ2-7|-|TRBV12-3/TRBV12-4
TGTGCCAGCAGTTTGGCCGGGACAGGGGGGAGCTCCTACGAGCAGTACTTC
CASSLAGTGGSSYEQYF
>-|TRBJ1-2|many|TRBV12-3/TRBV12-4
TGTGCCAGCAGCTCACACAGCGGCCTCTATGGCTACACCTTC
CASSSHSGLYGYTF
>-|TRBJ2-7|many|TRBV28
TGTGCCAGCAGTTCGCTGGGTGGGGCCCACGAGCAGTACTTC
CASSSLGGAHEQYF
>-|TRBJ1-6|many|TRBV28
TGTGCCAGCAGTTTATCGGGGCCAGGGTCGGGTTCACCCCTCCACTTT
CASSLSGPGSGSPLHF
>-|TRBJ2-7|-|TRBV11-2
TGTGCCAGCAGCCCCCGGTTCTCCTACGAGCAGTACTTC
CASSPRFSYEQYF
>-|TRBJ1-1|many|TRBV28
TGTGCCTGCAGTGCACCTACAGGACGCTTCACTGAAGCTTTCTTT
CACSAPTGRFTEAFF
>-|TRBJ2-7|-|TRBV20-1
TGCAGTGCTAGAGATTCTCGAGCCTACGAGCAGTACTTC
CSARDSRAYEQYF
>-|TRBJ2-7|many|TRBV20-1
TGCAGTGCTAGAGACATGGACACTTTCGCCTACGAGCAGTACTTC
CSARDMDTFAYEQYF
>-|TRBJ2-3|many|TRBV5-1
TGCGCCAGCAGCTTAGGGGCCGTTAGCACAGATACGCAGTATTTT
CASSLGAVSTDTQYF
>-|TRBJ2-7|-|TRBV19
TGTGCCAGTAGTATCGGTGATGGGGGGCCCTACGAGCAGTACTTC
CASSIGDGGPYEQYF
>-|TRBJ1-1|-|TRBV12-3/TRBV12-4
TGTGCCAGCACCCTTGAGAGGGAAGCTTTCTTT
CASTLEREAFF
>-|TRBJ1-1|many|TRBV18
TGTGCCAGCTCAATTGACAGGATCGAAGCTTTCTTT
CASSIDRIEAFF
>TRBD1|TRBJ2-5|many|TRBV5-1
TGCGCCAGCAGCTTGGGGGGACAGGGTTGGGAGACCCAGTACTTC
CASSLGGQGWETQYF
>TRBD1|TRBJ1-5|many|TRBV20-1
TGCAGTGCTACAGGGGGCGGCAATCAGCCCCAGCATTTT
CSATGGGNQPQHF
>-|TRBJ2-7|many|TRBV6-2/TRBV6-3
TGTGCCAGCAGTCCGAATAGCGGTCGAAATAGCTCCTACGAGCAGTACTTC
CASSPNSGRNSSYEQYF
>-|TRBJ2-7|many|TRBV2
TGTGCCAGCAGTGACCTGGGCCTTAGGAGCCACGAGCAGTACTTC
CASSDLGLRSHEQYF
>-|TRBJ1-2|many|TRBV7-2
TGTGCCAGCAGCTTAGGACCTTTAGTGGACTATGGCTACACCTTC
CASSLGPLVDYGYTF
>TRBD1|TRBJ2-3|many|TRBV12-3/TRBV12-4
TGTGCCAGCAGTTTTGGGCAGGGGGCAGATACGCAGTATTTT
CASSFGQGADTQYF
>-|TRBJ1-5|many|TRBV13
TGTGCCAGCAGCTTAAGTGGTCAGGGTCAGCCCCAGCATTTT
CASSLSGQGQPQHF
>TRBD1|TRBJ2-2|many|TRBV30
TGTGCTACAGGGGGGACCGGGGAGCTGTTTTTT
CATGGTGELFF
>TRBD1|TRBJ1-6|many|TRBV11-2
TGTGCCAGCAGCGGCTGGGACAGCTCCTATAATTCACCCCTCCACTTT
CASSGWDSSYNSPLHF
>-|TRBJ2-7|many|TRBV6-2/TRBV6-3
TGTGCCAGCAGTCTAGGGGGAGCGCACTCCTACGAGCAGTACTTC
CASSLGGAHSYEQYF
>-|TRBJ2-2|many|TRBV14
TGTGCCAGCAGCCCCTTCTCGGGCACCGGGGAGCTGTTTTTT
CASSPFSGTGELFF
>-|TRBJ2-2|many|TRBV7-2
TGTGCCAGCAGCCTAGGGCCGGGTCGGGAGCTGTTTTTT
CASSLGPGRELFF
>-|TRBJ1-5|many|TRBV6-1
TGTGCCAGCAGTGAAATTATTCAGGGGAATAGCAATCAGCCCCAGCATTTT
CASSEIIQGNSNQPQHF
>-|TRBJ2-5|many|TRBV11-2
TGTGCCAGCAGCACAGGAGCCCAAGAGACCCAGTACTTC
CASSTGAQETQYF
>-|TRBJ1-5|-|TRBV19
TGTGCCAGTAGTATAGGATGGGTACGGACAGTGACTAATCAGCCCCAGCATTTT
CASSIGWVRTVTNQPQHF